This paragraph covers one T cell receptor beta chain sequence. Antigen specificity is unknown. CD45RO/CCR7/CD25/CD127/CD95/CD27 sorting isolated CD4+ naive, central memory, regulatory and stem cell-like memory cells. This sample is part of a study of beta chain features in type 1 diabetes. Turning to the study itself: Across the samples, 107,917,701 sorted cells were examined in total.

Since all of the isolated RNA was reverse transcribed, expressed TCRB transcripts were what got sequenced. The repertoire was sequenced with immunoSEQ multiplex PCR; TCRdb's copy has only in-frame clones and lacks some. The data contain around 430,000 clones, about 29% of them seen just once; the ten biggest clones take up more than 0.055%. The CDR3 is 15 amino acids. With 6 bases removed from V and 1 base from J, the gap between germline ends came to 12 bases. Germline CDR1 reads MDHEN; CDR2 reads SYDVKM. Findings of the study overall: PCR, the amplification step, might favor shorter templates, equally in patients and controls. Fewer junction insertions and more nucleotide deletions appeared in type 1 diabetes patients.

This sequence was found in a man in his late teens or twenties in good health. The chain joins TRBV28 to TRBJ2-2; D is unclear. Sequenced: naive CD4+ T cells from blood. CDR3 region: CASSPPRRNTGELFF. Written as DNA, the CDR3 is TGTGCCAGCAGCCCACCCAGGCGGAACACCGGGGAGCTGTTTTTT. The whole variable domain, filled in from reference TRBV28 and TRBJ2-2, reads DVKVTQSSRYLVKRTGEKVFLECVQDMDHENMFWYRQDPGLGLRLIYFSYDVKMKEKGDIPEGYSVSREKKERFSLILESASTNQTSMYLCASSPPRRNTGELFFGEGSRLTVL.